The sequence of this T cell receptor beta chain was determined in a study of control samples from healthy donors and cancer patients. Repertoires were generated with immunoSEQ multiplex PCR, while TCRdb's copy carries only in-frame clones and drops some. The sample lists around 130,000 clones, 90% occurring once. This CDR3 is built from 15 residues. V lost 5 bases to trimming and J lost 7 bases; unmatched junction nucleotides: 4. Per germline, CDR1 SEHNR and CDR2 FQNEAQ (reference sequence). This sequence joins TRBV7-9 and TRBJ2-2, with TRBD2 matching 13 bases. The sequencing input was blood. The source of this sequence is a man aged 18-30 years in good health. In DNA, the CDR3 is TGTGCCAGCAGCCGGACTAGCGGGGGCGGCGGGGAGCTGTTTTTT. It codes for CASSRTSGGGGELFF.